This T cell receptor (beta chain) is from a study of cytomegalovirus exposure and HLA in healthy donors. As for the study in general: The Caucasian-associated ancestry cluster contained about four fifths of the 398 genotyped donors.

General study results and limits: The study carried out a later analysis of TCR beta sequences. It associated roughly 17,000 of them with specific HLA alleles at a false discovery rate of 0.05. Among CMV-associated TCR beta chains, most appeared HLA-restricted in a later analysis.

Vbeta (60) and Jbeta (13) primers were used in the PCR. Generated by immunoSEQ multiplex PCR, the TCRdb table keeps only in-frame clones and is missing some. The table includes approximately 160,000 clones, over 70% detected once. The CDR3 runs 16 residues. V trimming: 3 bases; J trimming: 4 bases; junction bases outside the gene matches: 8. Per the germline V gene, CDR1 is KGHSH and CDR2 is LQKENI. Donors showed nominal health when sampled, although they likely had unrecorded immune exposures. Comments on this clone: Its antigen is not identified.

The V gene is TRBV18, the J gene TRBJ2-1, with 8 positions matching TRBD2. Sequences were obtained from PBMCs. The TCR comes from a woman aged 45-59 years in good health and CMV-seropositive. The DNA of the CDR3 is TGTGCCAGCTCACCGGTTTCCCGGGGGGGGTACAATGAGCAGTTCTTC. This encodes CASSPVSRGGYNEQFF.